This entry describes one T cell receptor (beta chain). The antigen is undetermined. Sequenced by immunoSEQ multiplex PCR; TCRdb stores in-frame clones only, minus some. The sample has about 2.4 million clones; 80% to 95% are singletons. Per the germline V gene, CDR1 is SGHTA and CDR2 is FQGNSA. The CDR3 is made up of 13 amino acids. The V end lost 3 bases, the J end lost 4 bases, and 9 bases lay between the germline ends. The record originates from a study of shared clonotypes between healthy human individuals. Study-level points and caveats: Non-shared clonotypes were found to have lower generation probabilities than the clonotypes that were shared by all four of the sorted-subset donors. Clonotype sharing across donors was expected to vary with sequencing depth.

The gene calls are TRBV7-2 and TRBJ1-2; D is possibly TRBD1 (5 bases). The TCR was taken from a man younger than 35 in good health. Some clones in this sample may be carry-over from other donors' samples. Sequenced input: naive CD4+ T cells from PBMCs. Subset denoted: CD45RA+ positively selected. This CDR3 reads CASSFDSIYGYTF. In DNA, the CDR3 is TGTGCCAGCAGCTTCGACAGCATCTATGGCTACACCTTC.